These 17 T cell receptor beta chains were all obtained from the same sample, sequenced in a study of cytomegalovirus exposure and HLA in healthy donors. Clones were read by immunoSEQ multiplex PCR, and TCRdb kept only the in-frame ones, dropping some. The table shows fewer than 200,000 clones, with about 80% occurring only once. Sequenced input: PBMCs. All receptors derive from a woman aged 18 to 35 in good health and CMV-seropositive.

This rearrangement joins TRBV19 to TRBJ1-4; 7 nucleotides agree with TRBD1. Germline CDR1 is LNHDA and CDR2 is SQIVND (reference sequence). This CDR3 comprises 15 residues. The ends lost 6 bases at V and 0 bases at J; junction bases unmatched: 4. The CDR3 region has the DNA TGTGCCAGTAGATCCACAGGGGCAACTAATGAAAAACTGTTTTTT. As protein: CASRSTGATNEKLFF.

The chain couples TRBV7-8 to TRBJ1-6; D is ambiguous. With 1 base removed from V and 5 bases from J, the gap between germline ends came to 9 bases. This CDR3 has 15 residues. CDR1 and CDR2 (germline): SGHVS, FQNEAQ. CDR3 coding DNA: TGTGCCAGCAGCTTAGAATCGGGAGATAATTCACCCCTCCACTTT. Translation gives CASSLESGDNSPLHF.

The chain employs TRBV6-5 and TRBJ2-1; D unresolved. This CDR3 is built from 13 residues. V lost 6 bases, J lost 2 bases, and 8 bases lay in between. Germline V gives CDR1 MNHEY, CDR2 SVGAGI. The CDR3 bases are TGTGCCAGCAGGGGTACAGCCTACAATGAGCAGTTCTTC. It yields the protein CASRGTAYNEQFF.

This rearrangement joins TRBV27 to TRBJ2-5; D may be TRBD1 (6 bases). The length of the CDR3 is 12 residues. Germline V lookup: CDR1 MNHEY, CDR2 SMNVEV (reference sequence). Trimming took 8 bases from V and 6 from J, leaving 13 bases between them. CDR3 coding DNA: TGTGCCAGCCAAGACAGGTTGAAGACCCAGTACTTC. It translates to CASQDRLKTQYF.

The gene calls are TRBV10-3 and TRBJ1-1; D not resolved. Trimming took off 3 bases at V and 3 bases at J, with 8 bases between the two ends. Germline V gene sequence: CDR1 ENHRY, CDR2 SYGVKD. The CDR3 totals 13 residues. The CDR3 region has the DNA TGTGCCATCAGTGACGGGGTTTACACTGAAGCTTTCTTT. Amino acids: CAISDGVYTEAFF.

In its sample, this clone was seen once. V is TRBV2 and J is TRBJ1-2; a weak D match, TRBD1 (5 bases). This CDR3 contains 19 residues. CDR1 and CDR2 (germline): SNHLY, FYNNEI. Trimming pared 6 bases from V and 4 bases from J, leaving 30 bases between. The DNA of the CDR3 is TGTGCCAGCAGCCTAAACCCGCTATTTCAATCCCCGGGGGGCTATGGCTACACCTTC. As protein: CASSLNPLFQSPGGYGYTF.

V usage is TRBV14 and J usage is TRBJ2-5; D is ambiguous. Deletions cut 0 bases from V and 8 bases from J, with 10 bases between. The CDR3 is made up of 13 amino acids. CDR1 is SGHDN and CDR2 is FVKESK in the germline V gene. CDR3: CASSQETTRTQYF. CDR3 in DNA: TGTGCCAGCAGCCAAGAAACCACGCGAACCCAGTACTTC.

V is TRBV2 and J is TRBJ2-2; possible D gene TRBD2, 6 bases. The V gene's germline CDR1 is SNHLY and CDR2 FYNNEI. Between the trimmed V and J ends, which lost 7 bases and 3 bases, there was a span of 12 bases. The CDR3 length is 14 residues. The CDR3 nucleotides read TGTGCCAGCAATAGATTAGCGGACACCGGGGAGCTGTTTTTT. This translates into CASNRLADTGELFF.

The rearrangement uses TRBV7-9 and TRBJ1-1; D is ambiguous. Germline V CDR1 and CDR2: SEHNR, FQNEAQ (reference sequence). CDR3 length: 14 amino acids. Deletions cut 1 base from V and 1 base from J, with 7 bases between. CDR3 sequence: CASSLGQTNTEAFF. The CDR3 bases are TGTGCCAGCAGCTTAGGACAAACGAACACTGAAGCTTTCTTT.

Comments on this clone: This sample includes further DNA sequences coding for the same CDR3. Here the CDR3 reads CASSQDSGTYEQYF. As DNA, the CDR3 is TGTGCCAGCAGCCAAGATTCGGGAACCTACGAGCAGTACTTC. The chain is built from TRBV4-2 and TRBJ2-7; possibly TRBD2 for D (5 bases). CDR1 and CDR2 from the germline V gene are LGHNA and YNFKEQ. Trimming pared 0 bases from V and 2 bases from J, leaving 8 bases between. The CDR3 is 14 residues long.

The gene calls are TRBV6-5 and TRBJ1-6; D call uncertain. CDR1 and CDR2 (germline): MNHEY, SVGAGI. The CDR3 has 15 amino acids. Trimming shortened V by 4 bases and J by 4 bases, and 11 bases separated the two germline ends. CDR3 DNA sequence: TGTGCCAGCAGTTCGTCGACGGGATATAATTCACCCCTCCACTTT. Translation: CASSSSTGYNSPLHF.

The J gene is TRBJ1-5, the V gene TRBV27, with a possible D match to TRBD1 (5 bases). Deletions cut 0 bases from V and 7 bases from J, with 10 bases between. Germline values: CDR1 MNHEY, CDR2 SMNVEV (reference sequence). The CDR3 length is 14 residues. CDR3 residues: CASSLSRARQPQHF. The DNA of the CDR3 is TGTGCCAGCAGTTTATCCAGGGCCCGGCAGCCCCAGCATTTT.

CDR3 amino acids: CASSQDHGGAYGYTF. The CDR3 bases are TGCGCCAGCAGCCAAGATCATGGGGGGGCCTATGGCTACACCTTC. The chain has TRBV4-1 and TRBJ1-2, with D possibly being TRBD1 (6 bases). The CDR3 loop spans 15 amino acids. Germline-derived CDR1 and CDR2 are MGHRA and YSYEKL. V shed 0 bases and J shed 4 bases, with 12 bases lying between them.

V and J are TRBV18 and TRBJ1-4; D might be TRBD1 (6 bases). Germline V CDR1 and CDR2: KGHSH, LQKENI. V lost 4 bases and J 6 bases, leaving 12 bases between the germline ends. CDR3 length: 14 amino acids. Here the CDR3 reads CASSLRDTYEKLFF. CDR3 sequence (DNA): TGTGCCAGCTCACTCCGGGACACCTATGAAAAACTGTTTTTT. Variable domain in full (rest from reference TRBV18 and TRBJ1-4): NAGVMQNPRHLVRRRGQEARLRCSPMKGHSHVYWYRQLPEEGLKFMVYLQKENIIDESGMPKERFSAEFPKEGPSILRIQQVVRGDSAAYFCASSLRDTYEKLFFGSGTQLSVL.

This clone was picked up one time. The chain combines TRBV6-1 with TRBJ2-2, with D perhaps TRBD1 (7 bases). V was cut by 10 bases and J by 4 bases, with 16 bases left in between. Germline CDR1 is MNHNS and CDR2 is SASEGT. CDR3 length: 14 amino acids. In DNA, the CDR3 is TGTGCCACCCGGGGCCAGGGGGGCACCGGGGAGCTGTTTTTT. This translates into CATRGQGGTGELFF.

The chain carries TRBV6-5 and TRBJ1-5, with 7 bases fitting TRBD1. Germline V gene lookup returns CDR1 MNHEY and CDR2 SVGAGI. V was clipped by 4 bases and J by 4 bases; unmatched bases: 4. The CDR3 has 14 residues. The CDR3 DNA reads as TGTGCCAGCAGTTTAGGGGGCGGAAATCAGCCCCAGCATTTT. It specifies CASSLGGGNQPQHF.

The rearrangement joins TRBV7-2 to TRBJ1-4; TRBD1 might be the D (5 bases). CDR1 is SGHTA and CDR2 is FQGNSA in the germline V gene. The V and J ends lost 0 bases and 6 bases respectively, with 11 bases between them. This CDR3 contains 15 residues. The CDR3 loop is CASSLASGRYEKLFF. The CDR3 DNA sequence: TGTGCCAGCAGCTTAGCGTCAGGGCGGTATGAAAAACTGTTTTTT.